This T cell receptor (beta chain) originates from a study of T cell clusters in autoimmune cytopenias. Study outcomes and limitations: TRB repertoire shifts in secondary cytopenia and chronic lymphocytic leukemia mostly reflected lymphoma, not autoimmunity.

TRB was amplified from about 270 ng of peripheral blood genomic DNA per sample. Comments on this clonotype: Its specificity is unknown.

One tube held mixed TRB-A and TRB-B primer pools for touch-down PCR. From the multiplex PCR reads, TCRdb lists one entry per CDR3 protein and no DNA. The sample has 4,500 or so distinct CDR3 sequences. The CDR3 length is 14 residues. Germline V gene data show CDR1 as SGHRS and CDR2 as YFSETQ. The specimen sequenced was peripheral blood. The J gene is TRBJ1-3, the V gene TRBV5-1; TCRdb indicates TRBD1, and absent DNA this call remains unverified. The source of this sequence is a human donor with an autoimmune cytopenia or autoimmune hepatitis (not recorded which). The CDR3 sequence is CASSGQGMGNTIYF.